This TCR beta chain was identified in a study of T cell repertoires in aging, cancer and after chemotherapy. Study outcomes and limitations: These repertoire data do not allow conclusions about immunological memory after chemotherapy. In each cancer cohort, median generation probability increased across chemotherapy, suggesting thymic output rebounded. Compared with age-matched healthy donors, untreated hematological or solid cancer patients showed higher blood TCR clonality. Loss of evenness, beyond lost richness, contributed to age-related TCR diversity decline in cancer patients.

The CDR3 covers 17 residues. The V gene's germline CDR1 is SGHNT and CDR2 YENEEA. TRB rearrangements spanning V, D and J were amplified using mixed TRB-A/B primers. Each CDR3 protein gets one entry after TCRdb re-called the multiplex PCR reads with MiXCR. This sample has about 9,700 distinct CDR3 sequences, with roughly 35% found just once. The template was genomic DNA from peripheral blood, not RNA. On this clonotype: Its target is unknown. One end of the junction is discordant with germline, which a read error may explain.

This chain joins TRBV11-3 and TRBJ2-3; D is unclear. This TCR was recovered from a human donor in good health. The sample was blood. The CDR3 sequence is CASSQDYPSPQSDTQYF. CDR3 nucleotide sequence: TGCGCCAGCAGCCAAGATTATCCTTCCCCGCAGTCAGATACGCAGTATTTT.